This TCR beta chain emerged from a study of blood T cell repertoires in COVID-19. About the research overall: T cells, B-cell-depleted T cells, or PBMCs provided the cDNA or gDNA that served as material.

Recruited during active infection, patients (from Seattle) were subsequently followed longitudinally. TCRdb's table, derived via immunoSEQ multiplex PCR, lists solely in-frame clones and lacks some. The table records approximately 150,000 clones, roughly 84% of them present only once. Germline V lookup: CDR1 ENHRY, CDR2 SYGVKD. The CDR3 sequence is 14 residues long. Trimming removed 6 bases from V and 5 bases from J; junction bases left unmatched: 3. This rearrangement joins TRBV10-3 to TRBJ2-2; 10 bases match TRBD1. The sequenced sample was peripheral blood. This TCR was sampled from a man younger than 45 with COVID-19, enrolled during active disease. The CDR3 DNA sequence: TGTGCCATCAGGGGACAGGGGCAAACCGGGGAGCTGTTTTTT. Translation gives CAIRGQGQTGELFF.